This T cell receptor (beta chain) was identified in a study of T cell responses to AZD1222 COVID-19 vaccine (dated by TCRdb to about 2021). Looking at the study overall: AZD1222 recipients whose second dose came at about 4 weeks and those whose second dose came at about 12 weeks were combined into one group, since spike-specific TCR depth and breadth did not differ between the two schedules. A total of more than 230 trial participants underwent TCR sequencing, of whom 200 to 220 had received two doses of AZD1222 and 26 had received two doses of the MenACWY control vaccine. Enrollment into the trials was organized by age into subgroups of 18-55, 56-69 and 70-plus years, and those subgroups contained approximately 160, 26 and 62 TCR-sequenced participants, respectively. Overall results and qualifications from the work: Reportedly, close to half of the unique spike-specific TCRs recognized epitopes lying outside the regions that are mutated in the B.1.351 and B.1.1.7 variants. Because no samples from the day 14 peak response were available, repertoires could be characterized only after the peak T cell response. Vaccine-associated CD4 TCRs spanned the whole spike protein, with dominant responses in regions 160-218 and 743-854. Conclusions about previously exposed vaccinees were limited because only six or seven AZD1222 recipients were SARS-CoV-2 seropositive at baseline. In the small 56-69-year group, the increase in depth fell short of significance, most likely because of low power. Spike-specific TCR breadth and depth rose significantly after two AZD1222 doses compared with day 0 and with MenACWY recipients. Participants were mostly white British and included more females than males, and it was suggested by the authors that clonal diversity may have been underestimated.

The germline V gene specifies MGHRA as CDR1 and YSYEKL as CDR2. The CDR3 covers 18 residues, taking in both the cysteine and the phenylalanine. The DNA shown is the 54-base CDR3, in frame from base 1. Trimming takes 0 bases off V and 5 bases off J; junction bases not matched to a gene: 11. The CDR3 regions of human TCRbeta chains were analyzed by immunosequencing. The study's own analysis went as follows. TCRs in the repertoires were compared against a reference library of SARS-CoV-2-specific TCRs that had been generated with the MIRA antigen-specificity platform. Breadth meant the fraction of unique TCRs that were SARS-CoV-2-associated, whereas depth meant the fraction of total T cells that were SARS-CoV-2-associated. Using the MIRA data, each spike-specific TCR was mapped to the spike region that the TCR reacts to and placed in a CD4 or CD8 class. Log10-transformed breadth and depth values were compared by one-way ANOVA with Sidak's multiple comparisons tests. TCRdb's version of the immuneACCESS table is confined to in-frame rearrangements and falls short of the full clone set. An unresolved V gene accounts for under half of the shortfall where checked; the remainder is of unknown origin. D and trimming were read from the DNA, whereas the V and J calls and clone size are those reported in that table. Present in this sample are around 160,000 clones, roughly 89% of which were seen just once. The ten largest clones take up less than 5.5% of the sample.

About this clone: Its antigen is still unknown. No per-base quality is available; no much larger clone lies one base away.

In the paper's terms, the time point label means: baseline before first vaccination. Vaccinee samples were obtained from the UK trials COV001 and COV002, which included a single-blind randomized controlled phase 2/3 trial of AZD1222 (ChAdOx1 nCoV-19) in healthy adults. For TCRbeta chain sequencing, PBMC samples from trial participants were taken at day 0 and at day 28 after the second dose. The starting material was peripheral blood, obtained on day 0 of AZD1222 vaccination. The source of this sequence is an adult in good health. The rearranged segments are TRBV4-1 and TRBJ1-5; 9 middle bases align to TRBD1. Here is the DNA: TGCGCCAGCAGCCAAGATGCCCCAACAGGGGGCGCGGATCAGCCCCAGCATTTT. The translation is CASSQDAPTGGADQPQHF.